The following is a T cell receptor (beta chain) sequence with its context. These data originate in a study of somatic mutations in cytotoxic T cells in rheumatoid arthritis. As for the study in general: The researchers flow-sorted some T-cell populations stained with V beta antibodies and got nearly 100% purity, and these included V beta1+ cells sequenced for TCRB.

Per the germline V gene, CDR1 is SGHRS and CDR2 is YFSETQ. V was pared by 2 bases and J by 2 bases, with 2 bases of the junction left unmatched. The CDR3 runs to 14 residues. Measured with immunoSEQ multiplex PCR; TCRdb has only the in-frame clones, and not every one. This sample has some 27,000 clones, with 70% to 85% found just once. This clonotype was obtained from a woman aged 18-29 years in good health. The V and J genes are TRBV5-1 and TRBJ2-7; TRBD1 matches 9 bases. Source material: CD8+ T cells sorted from blood. The CDR3 loop reads CASSFGTGTYEQYF. The CDR3 DNA sequence: TGCGCCAGCAGCTTTGGGACAGGGACCTACGAGCAGTACTTC.